These T cell receptor beta chains were read from a single sample in a study of CD8+ T cells in alopecia areata. Sequenced by immunoSEQ multiplex PCR; TCRdb stores in-frame clones only, minus some. The sample yields nearly 110,000 clones, roughly 89% seen once. The specimen comprised CD8+ T cells sorted from blood, sampled at week 24, from a patient treated with tofacitinib. All receptors derive from a human donor with alopecia areata. Both conserved end residues are part of each CDR3. A D gene is named only where the DNA matches it firmly. Only some rows state a clone size, as once, few, many or a class for expanded clones.

size: -
D: TRBD1
length: 16
J: TRBJ2-1
V: TRBV7-6
CDR3: CASTMDGTAKYNEQFF
DNA: TGTGCCAGCACCATGGACGGGACAGCGAAATACAATGAGCAGTTCTTC

size: -
D: TRBD1
length: 15
J: TRBJ1-4
V: TRBV7-6
CDR3: CASSSYRQGREKLFF
DNA: TGTGCCAGCAGCTCTTATCGACAGGGACGGGAAAAACTGTTTTTT

size: -
D: TRBD2
length: 15
J: TRBJ2-7
V: TRBV4-2
CDR3: CASSPRTSGPGEQYF
DNA: TGTGCCAGCAGCCCCCGGACTAGCGGGCCTGGGGAGCAGTACTTC

size: -
D: -
length: 12
J: TRBJ2-5
V: TRBV5-5
CDR3: CASTTFGETQYF
DNA: TGTGCCAGCACAACCTTCGGGGAGACCCAGTACTTC

size: -
D: TRBD2
length: 15
J: TRBJ2-7
V: TRBV9
CDR3: CASSVAGGGIYEQYF
DNA: TGTGCCAGCAGCGTAGCCGGCGGGGGGATCTACGAGCAGTACTTC

size: -
D: TRBD2
length: 18
J: TRBJ2-5
V: TRBV19
CDR3: CASSIDHLAGGPQETQYF
DNA: TGTGCCAGTAGTATAGATCACCTAGCGGGGGGGCCACAAGAGACCCAGTACTTC

size: -
D: -
length: 14
J: TRBJ1-2
V: TRBV27
CDR3: CASSSTGNFYGYTF
DNA: TGTGCCAGCAGTTCCACCGGGAACTTCTATGGCTACACCTTC

size: once
D: TRBD1
length: 17
J: TRBJ2-3
V: TRBV25-1
CDR3: CASSESRQGYWTDTQYF
DNA: TGTGCCAGCAGTGAATCAAGACAGGGGTACTGGACAGATACGCAGTATTTT

size: few
D: -
length: 17
J: TRBJ2-3
V: TRBV7-9
CDR3: CASSLEVTATSTDTQYF
DNA: TGTGCCAGCAGCTTAGAAGTGACAGCCACAAGCACAGATACGCAGTATTTT

size: -
D: -
length: 14
J: TRBJ2-7
V: TRBV29-1
CDR3: CSVEGGVGAYEQYF
DNA: TGCAGCGTTGAAGGAGGGGTAGGGGCCTACGAGCAGTACTTC

size: -
D: -
length: 13
J: TRBJ1-2
V: TRBV29-1
CDR3: CSVRDSIDGGYTF
DNA: TGCAGCGTCCGAGACTCGATCGACGGGGGCTACACCTTC

size: -
D: -
length: 18
J: TRBJ2-1
V: TRBV21-1
CDR3: CASSKKGGRGPRDNEQFF
DNA: TGTGCCAGCAGCAAAAAGGGTGGCCGGGGGCCCCGGGACAATGAGCAGTTCTTC

size: few
D: TRBD1
length: 13
J: TRBJ2-7
V: TRBV7-2
CDR3: CASSFGTAYEQYF
DNA: TGTGCCAGCAGCTTCGGGACAGCATACGAGCAGTACTTC